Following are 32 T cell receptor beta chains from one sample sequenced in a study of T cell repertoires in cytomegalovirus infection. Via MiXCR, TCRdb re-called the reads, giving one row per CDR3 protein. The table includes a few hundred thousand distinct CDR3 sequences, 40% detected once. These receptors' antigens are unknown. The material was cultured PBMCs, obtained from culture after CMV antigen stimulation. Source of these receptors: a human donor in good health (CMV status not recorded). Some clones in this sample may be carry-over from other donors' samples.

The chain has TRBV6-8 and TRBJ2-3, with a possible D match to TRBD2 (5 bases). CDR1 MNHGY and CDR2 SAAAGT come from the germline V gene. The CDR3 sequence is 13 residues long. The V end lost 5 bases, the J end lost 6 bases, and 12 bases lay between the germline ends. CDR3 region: CASSRPGYDTQYF. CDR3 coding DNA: TGTGCCAGCAGTCGCCCGGGGTACGATACGCAGTATTTT.

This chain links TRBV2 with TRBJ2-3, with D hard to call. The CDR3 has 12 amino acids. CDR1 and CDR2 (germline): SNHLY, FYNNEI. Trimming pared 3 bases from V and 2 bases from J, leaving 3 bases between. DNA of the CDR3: TGTGCCAGCAGTGACTTCACAGATACGCAGTATTTT. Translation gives CASSDFTDTQYF.

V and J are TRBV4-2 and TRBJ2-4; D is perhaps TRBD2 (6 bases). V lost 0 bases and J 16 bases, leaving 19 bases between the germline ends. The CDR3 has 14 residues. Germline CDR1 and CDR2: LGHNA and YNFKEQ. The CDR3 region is CASSQDAGSRTIYF. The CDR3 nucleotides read TGTGCCAGCAGCCAAGATGCGGGGTCCCGGACGATATACTTC.

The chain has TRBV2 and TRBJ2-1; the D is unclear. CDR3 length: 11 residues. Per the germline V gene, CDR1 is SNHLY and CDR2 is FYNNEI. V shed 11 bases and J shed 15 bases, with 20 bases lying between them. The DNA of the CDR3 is TGTGCCCCTACGAGACCCCTAATAACGTTCTTC. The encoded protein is CAPTRPLITFF.

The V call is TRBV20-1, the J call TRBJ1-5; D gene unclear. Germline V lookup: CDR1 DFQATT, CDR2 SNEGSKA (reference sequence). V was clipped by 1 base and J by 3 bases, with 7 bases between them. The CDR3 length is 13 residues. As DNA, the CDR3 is TGCAGTGCTAGAGGCAGGAACAATCAGCCCCAGCATTTT. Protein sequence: CSARGRNNQPQHF.

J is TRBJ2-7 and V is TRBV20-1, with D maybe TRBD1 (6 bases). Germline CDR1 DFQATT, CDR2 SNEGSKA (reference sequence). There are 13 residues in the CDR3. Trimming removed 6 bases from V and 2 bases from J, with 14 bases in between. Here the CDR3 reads CSALTGTTYEQYF. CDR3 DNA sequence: TGCAGTGCCCTCACCGGGACAACCTACGAGCAGTACTTC.

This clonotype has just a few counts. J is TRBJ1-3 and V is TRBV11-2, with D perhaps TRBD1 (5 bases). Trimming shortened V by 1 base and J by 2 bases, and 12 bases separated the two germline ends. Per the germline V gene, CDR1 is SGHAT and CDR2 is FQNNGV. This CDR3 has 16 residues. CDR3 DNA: TGTGCCAGCAGCTTAGCGGGGCTTGAGGCTGGAAACACCATATATTTT. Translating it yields CASSLAGLEAGNTIYF. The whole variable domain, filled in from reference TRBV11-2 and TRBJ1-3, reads EAGVAQSPRYKIIEKRQSVAFWCNPISGHATLYWYQQILGQGPKLLIQFQNNGVVDDSQLPKDRFSAERLKGVDSTLKIQPAKLEDSAVYLCASSLAGLEAGNTIYFGEGSWLTVV.

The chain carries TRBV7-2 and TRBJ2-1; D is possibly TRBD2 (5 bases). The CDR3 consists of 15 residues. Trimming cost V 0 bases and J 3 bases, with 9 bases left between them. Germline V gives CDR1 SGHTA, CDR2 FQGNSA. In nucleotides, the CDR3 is TGTGCCAGCAGCTTAGCGGGAGTCGTCTACAATGAGCAGTTCTTC. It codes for CASSLAGVVYNEQFF.

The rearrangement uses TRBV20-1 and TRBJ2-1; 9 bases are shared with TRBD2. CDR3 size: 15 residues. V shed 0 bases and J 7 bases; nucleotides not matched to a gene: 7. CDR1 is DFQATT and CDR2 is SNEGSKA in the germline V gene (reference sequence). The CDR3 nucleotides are TGCAGTGCTAGAGATAGCAGACTAGCGGAGAATGAGCAGTTCTTC. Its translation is CSARDSRLAENEQFF.

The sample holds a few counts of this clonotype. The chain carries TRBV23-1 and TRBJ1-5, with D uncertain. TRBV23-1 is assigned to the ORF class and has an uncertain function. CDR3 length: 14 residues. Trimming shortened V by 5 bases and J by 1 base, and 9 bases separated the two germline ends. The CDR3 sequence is CASSRMMSNQPQHF. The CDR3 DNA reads TGCGCCAGCAGTAGGATGATGAGCAATCAGCCCCAGCATTTT.

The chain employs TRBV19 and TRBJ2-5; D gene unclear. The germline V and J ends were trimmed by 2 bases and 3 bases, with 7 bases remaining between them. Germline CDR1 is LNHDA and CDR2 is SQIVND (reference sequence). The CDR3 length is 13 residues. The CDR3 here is CASSILGEETQYF. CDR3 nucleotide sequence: TGTGCCAGTAGTATATTGGGTGAAGAGACCCAGTACTTC. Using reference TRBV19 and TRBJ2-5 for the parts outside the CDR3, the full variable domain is DGGITQSPKYLFRKEGQNVTLSCEQNLNHDAMYWYRQDPGQGLRLIYYSQIVNDFQKGDIAEGYSVSREKKESFPLTVTSAQKNPTAFYLCASSILGEETQYFGPGTRLLVL.

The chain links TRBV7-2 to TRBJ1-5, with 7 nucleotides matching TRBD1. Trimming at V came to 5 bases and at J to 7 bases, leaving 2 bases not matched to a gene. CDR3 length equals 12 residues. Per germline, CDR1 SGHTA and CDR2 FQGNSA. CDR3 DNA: TGTGCCAGCAGCCGGACAGGCCAGCCCCAGCATTTT. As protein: CASSRTGQPQHF.

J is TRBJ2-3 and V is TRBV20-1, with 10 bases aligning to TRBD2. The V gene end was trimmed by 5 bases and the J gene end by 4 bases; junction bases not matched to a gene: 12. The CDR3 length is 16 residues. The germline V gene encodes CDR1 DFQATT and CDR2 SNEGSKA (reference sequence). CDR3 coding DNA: TGCAGTGCTCTTAGGGCTAGCGGGAGTGGCGCAGATACGCAGTATTTT. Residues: CSALRASGSGADTQYF.

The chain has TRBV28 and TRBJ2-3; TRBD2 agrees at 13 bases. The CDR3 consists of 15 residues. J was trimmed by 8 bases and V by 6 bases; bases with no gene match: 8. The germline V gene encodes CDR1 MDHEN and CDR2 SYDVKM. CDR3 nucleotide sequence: TGTGCCAGCAGACGGACTAGCGGGAGCTCATTTACGCAGTATTTT. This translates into CASRRTSGSSFTQYF.

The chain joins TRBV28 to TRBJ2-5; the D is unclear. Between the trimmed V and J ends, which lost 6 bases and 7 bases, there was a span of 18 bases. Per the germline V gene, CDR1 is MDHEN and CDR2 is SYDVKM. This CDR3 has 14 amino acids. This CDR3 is CASSNLGAARTQYF. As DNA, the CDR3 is TGTGCCAGCAGCAACCTTGGAGCAGCCAGGACCCAGTACTTC.

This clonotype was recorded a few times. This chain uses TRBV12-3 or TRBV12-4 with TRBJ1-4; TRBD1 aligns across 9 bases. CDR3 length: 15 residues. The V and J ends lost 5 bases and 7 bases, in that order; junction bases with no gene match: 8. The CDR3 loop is CASSRTGGGGEKLFF. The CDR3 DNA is TGTGCCAGCAGTCGAACAGGGGGCGGTGGTGAAAAACTGTTTTTT.

The DNA for the CDR3 is TGCAGTGTCCCGAGGGGGGCTTCTAACTATGGCTACACCTTC. Translating gives CSVPRGASNYGYTF. This rearrangement joins TRBV20-1 to TRBJ1-2, with D perhaps matching TRBD1 (6 bases). The CDR3 consists of 14 residues. Trimming removed 7 bases at V and 0 bases at J, with 15 bases between. Germline V gene data show CDR1 as DFQATT and CDR2 as SNEGSKA (reference sequence).

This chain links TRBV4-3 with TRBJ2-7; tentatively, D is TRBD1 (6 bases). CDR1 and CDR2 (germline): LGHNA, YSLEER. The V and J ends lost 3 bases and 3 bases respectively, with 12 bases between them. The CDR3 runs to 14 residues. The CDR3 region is CASSQYREFYEQYF. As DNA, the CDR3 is TGCGCCAGCAGCCAGTACAGGGAGTTCTACGAGCAGTACTTC.

CDR3 DNA: TGTGCCAGCACCAGGGACAGATCTAACTATGGCTACACCTTC. This encodes CASTRDRSNYGYTF. The gene calls are TRBV4-2 and TRBJ1-2, with 7 positions matching TRBD1. From germline, CDR1 is LGHNA and CDR2 YNFKEQ. The CDR3 loop spans 14 amino acids. V was clipped by 7 bases and J by 0 bases; unmatched bases: 5.

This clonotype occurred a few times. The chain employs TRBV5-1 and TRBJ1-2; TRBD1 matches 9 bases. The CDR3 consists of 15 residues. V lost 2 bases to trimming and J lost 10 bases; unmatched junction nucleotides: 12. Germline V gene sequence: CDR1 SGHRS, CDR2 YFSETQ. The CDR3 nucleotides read TGCGCCAGCAGCTTACCCGAAGGACAGGGGTCCCACTACACCTTC. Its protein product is CASSLPEGQGSHYTF.

The CDR3 DNA sequence: TGTGCCACCAGCAGAGGTGAACAAGAGACCCAGTACTTC. This translates into CATSRGEQETQYF. V usage is TRBV15 and J usage is TRBJ2-5; no firm D call. Between the trimmed V and J ends, which lost 1 base and 2 bases, there was a span of 5 bases. The length of the CDR3 is 13 residues. The germline CDR1 and CDR2 sequences are LNHNV and YYDKDF (reference sequence).

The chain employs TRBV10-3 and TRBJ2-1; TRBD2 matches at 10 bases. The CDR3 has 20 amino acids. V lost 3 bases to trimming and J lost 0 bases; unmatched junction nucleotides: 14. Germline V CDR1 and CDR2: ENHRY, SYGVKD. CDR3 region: CAISEGLAGVGRSSYNEQFF. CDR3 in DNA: TGTGCCATCAGTGAAGGTCTAGCGGGAGTAGGAAGGAGCTCCTACAATGAGCAGTTCTTC.

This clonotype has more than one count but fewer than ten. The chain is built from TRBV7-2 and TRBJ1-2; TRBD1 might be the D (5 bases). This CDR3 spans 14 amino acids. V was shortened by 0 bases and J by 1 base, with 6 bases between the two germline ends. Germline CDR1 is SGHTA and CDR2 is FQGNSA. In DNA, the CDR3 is TGTGCCAGCAGCTTAGCAGACAGTAACTATGGCTACACCTTC. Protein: CASSLADSNYGYTF.

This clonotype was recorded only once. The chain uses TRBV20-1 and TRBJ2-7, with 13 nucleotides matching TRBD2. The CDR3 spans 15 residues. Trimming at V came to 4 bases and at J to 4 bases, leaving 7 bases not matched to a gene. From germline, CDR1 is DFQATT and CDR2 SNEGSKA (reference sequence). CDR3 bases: TGCAGTGCTACCGGACTAGCGGGAGTATCTTACGAGCAGTACTTC. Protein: CSATGLAGVSYEQYF.

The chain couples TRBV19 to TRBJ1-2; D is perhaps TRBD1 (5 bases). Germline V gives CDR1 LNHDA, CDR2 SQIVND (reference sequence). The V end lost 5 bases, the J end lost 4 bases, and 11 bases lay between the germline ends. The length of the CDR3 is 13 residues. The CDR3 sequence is CASSPGDGYGYTF. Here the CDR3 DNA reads TGTGCCAGTAGTCCTGGGGACGGCTATGGCTACACCTTC.

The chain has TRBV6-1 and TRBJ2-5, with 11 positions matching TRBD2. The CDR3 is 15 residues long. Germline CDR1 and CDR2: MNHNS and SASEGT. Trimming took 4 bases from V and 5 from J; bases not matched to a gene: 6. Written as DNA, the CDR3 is TGTGCCAGCAGTGGTAGCGGGGGGGCTTTCGAGACCCAGTACTTC. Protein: CASSGSGGAFETQYF.

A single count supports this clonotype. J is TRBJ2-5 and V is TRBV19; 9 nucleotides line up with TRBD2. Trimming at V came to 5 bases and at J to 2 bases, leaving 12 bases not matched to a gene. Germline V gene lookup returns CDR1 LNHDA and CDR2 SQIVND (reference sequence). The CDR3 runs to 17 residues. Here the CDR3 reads CASSFGGAGGGQETQYF. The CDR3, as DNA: TGTGCCAGTAGTTTTGGAGGGGCGGGAGGGGGGCAAGAGACCCAGTACTTC. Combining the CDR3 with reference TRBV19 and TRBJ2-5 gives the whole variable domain DGGITQSPKYLFRKEGQNVTLSCEQNLNHDAMYWYRQDPGQGLRLIYYSQIVNDFQKGDIAEGYSVSREKKESFPLTVTSAQKNPTAFYLCASSFGGAGGGQETQYFGPGTRLLVL.

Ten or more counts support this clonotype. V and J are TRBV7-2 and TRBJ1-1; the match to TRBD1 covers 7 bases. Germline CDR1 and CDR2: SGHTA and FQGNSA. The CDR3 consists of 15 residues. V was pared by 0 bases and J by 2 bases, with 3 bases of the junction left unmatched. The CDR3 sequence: CASSLAGQANTEAFF. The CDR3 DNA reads TGTGCCAGCAGCTTAGCCGGACAGGCAAACACTGAAGCTTTCTTT. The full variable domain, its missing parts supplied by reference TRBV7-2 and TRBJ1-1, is GAGVSQSPSNKVTEKGKDVELRCDPISGHTALYWYRQSLGQGLEFLIYFQGNSAPDKSGLPSDRFSAERTGGSVSTLTIQRTQQEDSAVYLCASSLAGQANTEAFFGQGTRLTVV.

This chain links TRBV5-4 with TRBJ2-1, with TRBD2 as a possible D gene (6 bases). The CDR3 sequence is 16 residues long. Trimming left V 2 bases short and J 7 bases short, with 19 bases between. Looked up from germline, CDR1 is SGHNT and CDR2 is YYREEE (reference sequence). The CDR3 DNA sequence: TGTGCCAGCAGCTTCCGGGATGGGAGGAATGATAATGAGCAGTTCTTC. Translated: CASSFRDGRNDNEQFF.

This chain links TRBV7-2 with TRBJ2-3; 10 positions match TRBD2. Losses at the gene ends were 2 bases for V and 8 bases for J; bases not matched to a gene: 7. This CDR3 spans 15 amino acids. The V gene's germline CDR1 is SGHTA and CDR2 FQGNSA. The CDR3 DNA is TGTGCCAGCAGCTTACAAGCGGGAGGGCGAGGTACGCAGTATTTT. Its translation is CASSLQAGGRGTQYF.

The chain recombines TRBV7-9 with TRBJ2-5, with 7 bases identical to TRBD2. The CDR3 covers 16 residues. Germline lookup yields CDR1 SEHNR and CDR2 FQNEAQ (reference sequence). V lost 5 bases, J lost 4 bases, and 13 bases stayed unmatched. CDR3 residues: CASSGTIVGYGETQYF. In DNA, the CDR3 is TGTGCCAGCAGCGGGACTATAGTAGGATATGGAGAGACCCAGTACTTC. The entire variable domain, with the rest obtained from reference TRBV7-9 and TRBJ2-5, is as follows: DTGVSQNPRHKITKRGQNVTFRCDPISEHNRLYWYRQTLGQGPEFLTYFQNEAQLEKSRLLSDRFSAERPKGSFSTLEIQRTEQGDSAMYLCASSGTIVGYGETQYFGPGTRLLVL.

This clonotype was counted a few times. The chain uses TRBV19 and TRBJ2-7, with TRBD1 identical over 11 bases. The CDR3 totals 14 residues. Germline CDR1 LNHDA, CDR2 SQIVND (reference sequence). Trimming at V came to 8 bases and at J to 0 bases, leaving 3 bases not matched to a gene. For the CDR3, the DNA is TGTGCCAGTTCCGGGACAGGGGGCTCCTACGAGCAGTACTTC. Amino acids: CASSGTGGSYEQYF. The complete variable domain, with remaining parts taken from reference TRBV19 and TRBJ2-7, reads DGGITQSPKYLFRKEGQNVTLSCEQNLNHDAMYWYRQDPGQGLRLIYYSQIVNDFQKGDIAEGYSVSREKKESFPLTVTSAQKNPTAFYLCASSGTGGSYEQYFGPGTRLTVT.